Sequencing of this T cell receptor beta chain was carried out in a study of T cells in Graves' hyperthyroidism and ophthalmopathy. The germline V gene encodes CDR1 MNHNY and CDR2 SVGAGI (reference sequence). The length of the CDR3 is 15 residues. Trimming pared 2 bases from V and 6 bases from J, leaving 16 bases between. Clinicians diagnosed patients from clinical symptoms, serum thyroxine and TRAb, thyroid ultrasound and orbital computed tomography. This clonotype was counted between two and nine times. Researchers took RNA transcripts and amplified the TCR beta CDR3 regions from them. A first-round RT-PCR of the TCR CDR3 used the HTBI primer set. TCRdb re-derived calls from the multiplex PCR reads in MiXCR, one entry per CDR3 protein. The sample includes roughly 570,000 distinct CDR3 sequences, under 60% seen only once; the top ten take more than 7.5%.

The sequence derives from a woman under 30 with Graves' hyperthyroidism. Sequenced: peripheral blood or thyroid tissue (not recorded which). The V call is TRBV6-6, the J call TRBJ1-2; D remains unclear. The CDR3 region has the DNA TGTGCCAGCAGTTACCTGGGCCCCCTCGGCGATGGCTACACCTTC. Protein product: CASSYLGPLGDGYTF.